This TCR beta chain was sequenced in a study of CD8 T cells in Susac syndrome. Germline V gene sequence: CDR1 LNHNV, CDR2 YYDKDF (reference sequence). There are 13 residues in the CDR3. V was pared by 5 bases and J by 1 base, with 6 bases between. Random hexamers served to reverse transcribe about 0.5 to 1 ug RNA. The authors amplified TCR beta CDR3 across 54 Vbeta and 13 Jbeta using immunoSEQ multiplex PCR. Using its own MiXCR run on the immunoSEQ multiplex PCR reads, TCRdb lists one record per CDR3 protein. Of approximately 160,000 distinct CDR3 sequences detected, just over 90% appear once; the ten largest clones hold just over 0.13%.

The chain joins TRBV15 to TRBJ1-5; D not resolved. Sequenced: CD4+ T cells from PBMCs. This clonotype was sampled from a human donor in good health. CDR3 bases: TGTGCCACCAGCGTGGAAAGCAATCAGCCCCAGCATTTT. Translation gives CATSVESNQPQHF.